This T cell receptor beta chain was sequenced during a study of blood T cell repertoires in COVID-19. J gave up 4 bases and V 9 bases, and 3 bases lay outside the gene matches. The CDR3 spans 13 residues. Germline V gene data show CDR1 as MNHEY and CDR2 as SVGAGI. Generated by immunoSEQ multiplex PCR, the TCRdb table keeps only in-frame clones and is missing some. The sample shows about 240,000 clones, about 90% of them seen only once. Sample: PBMCs or T cells enriched from blood (not recorded which). The sequence came from a woman between 40 and 50 years old with acute COVID-19. J is TRBJ2-3 and V is TRBV6-5; 11 bases match TRBD2. The CDR3 protein is CASSGRAPDTQYF. Written as DNA, the CDR3 is TGTGCCAGTAGCGGGAGGGCCCCAGATACGCAGTATTTT.